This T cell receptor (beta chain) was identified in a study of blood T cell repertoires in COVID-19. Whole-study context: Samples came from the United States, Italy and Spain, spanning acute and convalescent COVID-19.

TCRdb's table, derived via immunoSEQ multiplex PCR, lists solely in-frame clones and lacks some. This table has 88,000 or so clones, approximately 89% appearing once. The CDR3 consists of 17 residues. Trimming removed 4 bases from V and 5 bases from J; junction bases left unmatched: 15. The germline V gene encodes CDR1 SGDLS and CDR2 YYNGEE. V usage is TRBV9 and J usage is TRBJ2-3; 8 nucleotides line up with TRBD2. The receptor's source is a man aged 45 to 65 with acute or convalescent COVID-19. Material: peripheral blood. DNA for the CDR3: TGTGCCAGCAGCCCGATAGCGGGACCATCCAGGGGAGATACGCAGTATTTT. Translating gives CASSPIAGPSRGDTQYF.